This is a list of T cell receptor beta chains from one sample in a study of blood T cells in healthy people across ages. Via MiXCR, TCRdb re-called the 5' RACE reads, giving one row per CDR3 protein. The data hold around 1,000,000 distinct CDR3 sequences, with around two fifths observed a single time. Sample: blood. All receptors derive from a man aged 18 to 29 in good health. The conserved cysteine and the conserved F or W are not part of the CDR3 here. Fields, in order: V gene, CDR3 protein.

>TRBV4-2
ASSRIEIYGYT
>TRBV11-2
ASSLLDRGQGGNQPQH
>TRBV3-1
ASSQDIGRLAGFYEQY
>TRBV12-3/TRBV12-4
ASSIGGADEKLF
>TRBV29-1
SVEDPGYEQY
>TRBV5-6
ASSLAGTGYNEQY
>TRBV6-2/TRBV6-3
ASSKAGQGSTEAF
>TRBV12-3/TRBV12-4
ASRLTGVYGYT
>TRBV20-1
SAKTTVSSYEQY
>TRBV4-3
ASRQDTLPTEAF
>TRBV5-5
ASNRQDTEAF
>TRBV12-3/TRBV12-4
ASSLDGEGELF
>TRBV29-1
SVEAAGRYEQY
>TRBV9
ASSLSPIDGYNEQF
>TRBV20-1
SATPGLASDTQY